Listed here are 25 T cell receptor beta chains from one sample, sequenced in a study of blood T cell repertoires in COVID-19 (dated by TCRdb to the early 2020s). Library prep was done by the immunoSEQ multiplex PCR assay. This immuneACCESS table, as held by TCRdb, lists in-frame sequences with V and J called but not all clones. Of the missing ones, under half trace to an unresolved V gene in checked studies; the others have no known cause. This sample comprises roughly 250,000 clones, 85% to 95% of them detected only once. Together, the top ten hold 1.5% to 2% of the sample. The specimen was PBMCs or T cells enriched from blood (not recorded which). All receptors come from a woman between 18 and 30 years old who had recovered from COVID-19.

The V gene is TRBV19, the J gene TRBJ1-2, with a possible D match to TRBD1 (5 bases). The V and J ends lost 7 bases and 5 bases respectively, with 14 bases between them. The length of the CDR3 is 13 residues. The V gene's germline CDR1 is LNHDA and CDR2 SQIVND (reference sequence). For the CDR3, the DNA is TGTGCCAGTACCCTCCAGGGACTATATGGCTACACCTTC. This codes for CASTLQGLYGYTF.

This sequence joins TRBV10-3 and TRBJ1-2; possible D gene TRBD1, 5 bases. Germline V gene sequence: CDR1 ENHRY, CDR2 SYGVKD. The CDR3 has 12 residues. V gave up 5 bases and J gave up 6 bases, with 10 bases separating them. This chain's CDR3 is CAISPAGDGYTF. DNA for the CDR3: TGTGCCATCAGTCCAGCGGGGGATGGCTACACCTTC.

The CDR3 sequence: CASSLEQTGNYGYTF. In nucleotides, the CDR3 is TGTGCCAGCAGCTTAGAGCAGACAGGGAACTATGGCTACACCTTC. The chain recombines TRBV7-9 with TRBJ1-2; 7 nucleotides line up with TRBD1. V was clipped by 1 base and J by 2 bases; unmatched bases: 4. Germline lookup yields CDR1 SEHNR and CDR2 FQNEAQ (reference sequence). The CDR3 covers 15 residues.

This clone was seen a handful of times. The chain recombines TRBV6-6 with TRBJ1-6, with D hard to call. The CDR3 spans 15 residues. Per the germline V gene, CDR1 is MNHNY and CDR2 is SVGAGI (reference sequence). With 4 bases removed from V and 1 base from J, the gap between germline ends came to 8 bases. CDR3 protein: CASSWPLSYNSPLHF. CDR3 in DNA: TGTGCCAGCAGTTGGCCTCTGTCCTATAATTCACCCCTCCACTTT.

The genes are TRBV7-8 and TRBJ1-1; perhaps TRBD1 as D (5 bases). The CDR3 is made up of 16 amino acids. With 3 bases removed from V and 1 base from J, the gap between germline ends came to 15 bases. Germline-derived CDR1 and CDR2 are SGHVS and FQNEAQ. Here the CDR3 DNA reads TGTGCCAGCAGCTTTCCCCAGGGTAGATCGAACACTGAAGCTTTCTTT. Its translation: CASSFPQGRSNTEAFF.

The gene calls are TRBV11-3 and TRBJ1-1; possibly TRBD1 for D (6 bases). V shed 2 bases and J shed 0 bases, with 10 bases lying between them. Germline loops: CDR1 SGHNT, CDR2 YENEEA. This CDR3 comprises 15 residues. CDR3 amino acids: CASSLNGQLNTEAFF. DNA of the CDR3: TGTGCCAGCAGCTTAAATGGACAGTTGAACACTGAAGCTTTCTTT.

This clone was detected only a few times. This chain uses TRBV28 with TRBJ1-2, with D possibly TRBD1 on 6 matching bases. V was cut by 1 base and J by 8 bases, with 8 bases left in between. The CDR3 contains 12 residues. Germline V gene data show CDR1 as MDHEN and CDR2 as SYDVKM. The CDR3, as DNA: TGTGCCAGCAGTTTATTAGGGGGAGGCTACACCTTC. Translated, it gives CASSLLGGGYTF.

This chain connects TRBV5-1 to TRBJ1-2, with D possibly TRBD1 on 5 matching bases. CDR3 length: 13 amino acids. The ends were cut back, 2 bases at V and 4 bases at J, with 9 bases in the middle. Germline V gives CDR1 SGHRS, CDR2 YFSETQ. CDR3 residues: CASSLVQAYGYTF. CDR3 nucleotides: TGCGCCAGCAGCTTAGTACAGGCCTATGGCTACACCTTC.

V and J are TRBV4-1 and TRBJ2-4; 11 positions match TRBD2. The CDR3 contains 16 residues. V shed 2 bases, J shed 7 bases, and the junction held 7 bases outside the gene matches. CDR1 and CDR2 from the germline V gene are MGHRA and YSYEKL. CDR3 residues: CASSQNSGGAWNIQYF. In DNA, the CDR3 is TGCGCCAGCAGCCAAAATAGCGGGGGGGCGTGGAACATTCAGTACTTC.

This chain connects TRBV11-3 to TRBJ2-6; D might be TRBD1 (5 bases). The CDR3 covers 16 residues. Trimming removed 0 bases from V and 8 bases from J, with 14 bases in between. The germline CDR1 and CDR2 sequences are SGHNT and YENEEA. CDR3 loop: CASSLEGQGWSNVLTF. The CDR3 bases are TGTGCCAGCAGCTTAGAGGGGCAGGGCTGGTCCAACGTCCTGACTTTC.

On this clone itself: The sample holds other DNA sequences that translate to the same CDR3. J is TRBJ1-3 and V is TRBV27, with unresolved D. V was trimmed by 2 bases and J by 4 bases, leaving 6 bases between them. The CDR3 is 13 residues long. The germline V gene encodes CDR1 MNHEY and CDR2 SMNVEV (reference sequence). CDR3 DNA: TGTGCCAGCAGTTTACGGAGCGGAAACACCATATATTTT. Protein: CASSLRSGNTIYF.

The gene calls are TRBV18 and TRBJ1-6, with D possibly being TRBD1 (5 bases). This CDR3 contains 16 residues. V gave up 0 bases and J gave up 2 bases, with 8 bases separating them. CDR1 KGHSH and CDR2 LQKENI come from the germline V gene. CDR3 DNA sequence: TGTGCCAGCTCACCACCCCCGGGGGCCTATAATTCACCCCTCCACTTT. This codes for CASSPPPGAYNSPLHF.

This clone turned up a few times. The rearrangement joins TRBV6-1 to TRBJ1-6; no clear D gene. CDR1 is MNHNS, CDR2 SASEGT, per germline. V was pared by 2 bases and J by 0 bases, with 14 bases between. The CDR3 sequence is 18 residues long. The CDR3 spells CASSESMGGSSYNSPLHF. The CDR3 DNA is TGTGCCAGCAGTGAATCCATGGGAGGGAGCTCCTATAATTCACCCCTCCACTTT.

This clone came up once. The chain couples TRBV6-5 to TRBJ2-7; 7 bases match TRBD2. With 0 bases clipped from V and 6 bases from J, the junction kept 8 bases outside the gene matches. There are 15 residues in the CDR3. CDR1 is MNHEY, CDR2 SVGAGI, per germline. The CDR3 loop is CASSYSARGEREQYF. The CDR3 nucleotides are TGTGCCAGCAGTTACTCGGCCCGGGGGGAGCGCGAGCAGTACTTC.

The chain has TRBV3-1 (or the pseudogene TRBV3-2) and TRBJ2-3; D possibly corresponds to TRBD1 (5 bases). Germline CDR1 LGHDT, CDR2 YNNKEL (reference sequence). Trimming cost V 2 bases and J 0 bases, with 9 bases left between them. CDR3 length: 15 residues. CDR3 DNA: TGTGCCAGCAGCCAAAAGGGGTTGAGCACAGATACGCAGTATTTT. Translating it yields CASSQKGLSTDTQYF.

The chain has TRBV4-1 and TRBJ2-5; TRBD2 is a possible D gene (5 bases). V shed 4 bases and J shed 4 bases, with 10 bases lying between them. Germline lookup yields CDR1 MGHRA and CDR2 YSYEKL. The CDR3 is made up of 13 amino acids. The CDR3 loop reads CASSRESRETQYF. CDR3 nucleotide sequence: TGCGCCAGCAGCCGGGAGAGTCGAGAGACCCAGTACTTC.

The chain links TRBV18 to TRBJ1-1, with TRBD1 as a possible D gene (5 bases). The CDR3 loop spans 13 amino acids. The V gene's germline CDR1 is KGHSH and CDR2 LQKENI. The ends were cut back, 4 bases at V and 1 base at J, with 7 bases in the middle. CDR3 bases: TGTGCCAGCTCACGACAGAAGAACACTGAAGCTTTCTTT. This translates into CASSRQKNTEAFF.

This chain uses TRBV28 with TRBJ1-3; D remains unclear. With 6 bases removed from V and 0 bases from J, the gap between germline ends came to 12 bases. Germline CDR1 reads MDHEN; CDR2 reads SYDVKM. The CDR3 is made up of 15 amino acids. The CDR3 region is CASSPTSSSGNTIYF. CDR3 nucleotides: TGTGCCAGCAGCCCTACGTCGAGCTCTGGAAACACCATATATTTT.

This clone was found once. The CDR3: CASSQGPDSPLHF. DNA for the CDR3: TGTGCCAGCAGCCAAGGTCCGGATTCACCCCTCCACTTT. The chain is built from TRBV3-1 (or the pseudogene TRBV3-2) and TRBJ1-6; D gene unclear. V was cut by 1 base and J by 8 bases, with 6 bases left in between. The CDR3 runs 13 residues. CDR1 is LGHDT and CDR2 is YNNKEL in the germline V gene (reference sequence).

The V call is TRBV4-3, the J call TRBJ2-3, with 13 bases lining up with TRBD2. Germline V CDR1 and CDR2: LGHNA, YSLEER. This CDR3 has 15 amino acids. V gave up 6 bases and J gave up 3 bases; unmatched junction bases: 3. CDR3 loop: CASRLGLAGTDTQYF. The CDR3 region has the DNA TGCGCCAGCAGACTGGGACTAGCGGGAACAGATACGCAGTATTTT.

This clone has only one observation. This chain joins TRBV29-1 and TRBJ2-3; D not certain. The germline V and J ends were trimmed by 5 bases and 4 bases, with 10 bases remaining between them. CDR1 is SQVTM and CDR2 is ANQGSEA in the germline V gene. This CDR3 has 12 amino acids. CDR3 bases: TGCAGCGTTCCTAGACTGGCAGATACGCAGTATTTT. Translated, it gives CSVPRLADTQYF.

A single count supports this clone. The chain couples TRBV9 to TRBJ1-5, with D possibly matching TRBD1 (5 bases). The germline V gene encodes CDR1 SGDLS and CDR2 YYNGEE. The CDR3 extends over 15 amino acids. Trimming pared 0 bases from V and 4 bases from J, leaving 11 bases between. The CDR3 here is CASSVAGRANQPQHF. The CDR3 DNA reads TGTGCCAGCAGCGTAGCCGGCAGGGCAAATCAGCCCCAGCATTTT.

V and J are TRBV7-6 and TRBJ1-6, with D tentatively TRBD1 (6 bases). Germline loops: CDR1 SGHVS, CDR2 FNYEAQ. The ends were cut back, 5 bases at V and 0 bases at J, with 14 bases in the middle. There are 17 residues in the CDR3. The CDR3 DNA reads TGTGCCAGCAGCCAACAGGGTTGGGGCTCCTATAATTCACCCCTCCACTTT. Its protein product is CASSQQGWGSYNSPLHF.

The chain recombines TRBV4-1 with TRBJ2-2; 9 bases are shared with TRBD1. V lost 0 bases to trimming and J lost 6 bases; unmatched junction nucleotides: 11. This CDR3 region has 18 residues. The germline V gene has CDR1 MGHRA and CDR2 YSYEKL. The CDR3: CASSQEGGQGTSSGELFF. The CDR3 nucleotides read TGCGCCAGCAGCCAAGAGGGGGGACAGGGTACTTCTTCCGGGGAGCTGTTTTTT.

The genes are TRBV3-1 (or the pseudogene TRBV3-2) and TRBJ1-6; a possible D gene is TRBD1 (6 bases). Germline V gives CDR1 LGHDT, CDR2 YNNKEL (reference sequence). There are 20 residues in the CDR3. The V and J ends lost 6 bases and 0 bases respectively, with 24 bases between them. The CDR3 region has the DNA TGTGCCAGCAGTCAAAACTATGATACAGGGCGGAGCTCCTATAATTCACCCCTCCACTTT. This sequence encodes CASSQNYDTGRSSYNSPLHF.